The text below deals with one T cell receptor beta chain. The record originates from a study of control samples from healthy donors and cancer patients. Libraries were prepared by immunoSEQ multiplex PCR; TCRdb keeps only in-frame clonotypes and omits some of them. Among 78,000 or so clones listed, around nine tenths were seen once. Germline CDR1 and CDR2: MGHRA and YSYEKL. Trimming stripped 1 base from V and 5 bases from J, with 5 bases between. The CDR3 length is 12 residues. The receptor's source is a woman between 45 and 60 years old in good health. V is TRBV4-1 and J is TRBJ1-1; no reliable D call. Sequencing was carried out using blood. The CDR3 protein is CASSQAMTEAFF. The DNA of the CDR3 is TGCGCCAGCAGCCAAGCAATGACTGAAGCTTTCTTT.